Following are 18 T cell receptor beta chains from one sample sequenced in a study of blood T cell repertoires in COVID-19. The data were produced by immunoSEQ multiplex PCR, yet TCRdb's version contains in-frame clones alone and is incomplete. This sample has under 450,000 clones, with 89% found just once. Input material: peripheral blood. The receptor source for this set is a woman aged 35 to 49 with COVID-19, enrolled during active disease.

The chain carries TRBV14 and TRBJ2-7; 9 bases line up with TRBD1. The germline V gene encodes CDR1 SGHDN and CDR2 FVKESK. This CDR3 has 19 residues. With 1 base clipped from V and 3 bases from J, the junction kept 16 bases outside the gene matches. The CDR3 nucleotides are TGTGCCAGCAGCCAAGTAAAGCGGGTATGGGGACAGGGAAACTACGAGCAGTACTTC. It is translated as CASSQVKRVWGQGNYEQYF.

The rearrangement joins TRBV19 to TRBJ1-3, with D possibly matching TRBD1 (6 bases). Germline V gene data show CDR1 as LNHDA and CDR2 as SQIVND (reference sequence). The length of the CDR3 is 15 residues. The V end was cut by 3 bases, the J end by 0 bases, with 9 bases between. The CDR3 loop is CASSIRGGSGNTIYF. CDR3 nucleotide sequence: TGTGCCAGTAGTATTAGAGGGGGCTCTGGAAACACCATATATTTT.

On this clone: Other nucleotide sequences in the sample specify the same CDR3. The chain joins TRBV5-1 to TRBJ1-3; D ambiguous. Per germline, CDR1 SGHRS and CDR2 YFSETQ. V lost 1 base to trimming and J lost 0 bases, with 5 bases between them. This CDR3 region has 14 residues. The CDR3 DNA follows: TGCGCCAGCAGCTTGCGGGGCTCTGGAAACACCATATATTTT. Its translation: CASSLRGSGNTIYF.

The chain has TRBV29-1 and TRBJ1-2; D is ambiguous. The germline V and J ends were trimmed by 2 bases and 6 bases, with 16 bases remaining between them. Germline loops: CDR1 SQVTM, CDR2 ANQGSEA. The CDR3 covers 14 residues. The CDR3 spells CSVESLGLEHGYTF. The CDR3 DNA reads TGCAGCGTTGAATCCCTCGGACTTGAACATGGCTACACCTTC. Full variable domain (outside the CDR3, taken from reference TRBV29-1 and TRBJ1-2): SAVISQKPSRDICQRGTSLTIQCQVDSQVTMMFWYRQQPGQSLTLIATANQGSEATYESGFVIDKFPISRPNLTFSTLTVSNMSPEDSSIYLCSVESLGLEHGYTFGSGTRLTVV.

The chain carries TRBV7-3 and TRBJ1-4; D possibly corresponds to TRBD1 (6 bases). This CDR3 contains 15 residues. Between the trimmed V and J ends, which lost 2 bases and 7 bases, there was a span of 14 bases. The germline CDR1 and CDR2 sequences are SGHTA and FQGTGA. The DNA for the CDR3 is TGTGCCAGCAGCTTATTGGCAGGGGTTGGTGAAAAACTGTTTTTT. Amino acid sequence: CASSLLAGVGEKLFF.

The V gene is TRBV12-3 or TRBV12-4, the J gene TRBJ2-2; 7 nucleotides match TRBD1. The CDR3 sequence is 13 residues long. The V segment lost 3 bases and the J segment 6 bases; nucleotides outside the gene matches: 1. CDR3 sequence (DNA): TGTGCCAGCAGTTTTCAGGGGGCCGGGGAGCTGTTTTTT. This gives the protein CASSFQGAGELFF.

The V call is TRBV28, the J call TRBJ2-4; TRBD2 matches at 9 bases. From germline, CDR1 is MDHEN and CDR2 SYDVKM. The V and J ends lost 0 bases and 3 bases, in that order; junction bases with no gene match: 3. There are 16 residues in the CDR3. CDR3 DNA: TGTGCCAGCAGTTTATGGGCTAGCGGGGACAAAAACATTCAGTACTTC. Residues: CASSLWASGDKNIQYF.

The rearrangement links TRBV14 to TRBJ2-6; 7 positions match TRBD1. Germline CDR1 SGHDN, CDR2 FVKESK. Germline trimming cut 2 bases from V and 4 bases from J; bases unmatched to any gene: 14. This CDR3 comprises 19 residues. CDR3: CASSQRRTGTLQGANVLTF. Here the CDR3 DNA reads TGTGCCAGCAGCCAAAGGAGGACAGGTACTTTACAAGGGGCCAACGTCCTGACTTTC.

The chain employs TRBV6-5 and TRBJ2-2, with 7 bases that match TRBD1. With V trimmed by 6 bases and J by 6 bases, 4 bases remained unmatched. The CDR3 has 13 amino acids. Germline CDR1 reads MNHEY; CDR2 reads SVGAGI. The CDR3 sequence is CASRRQGAGELFF. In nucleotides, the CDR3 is TGTGCCAGCAGACGACAGGGTGCCGGGGAGCTGTTTTTT.

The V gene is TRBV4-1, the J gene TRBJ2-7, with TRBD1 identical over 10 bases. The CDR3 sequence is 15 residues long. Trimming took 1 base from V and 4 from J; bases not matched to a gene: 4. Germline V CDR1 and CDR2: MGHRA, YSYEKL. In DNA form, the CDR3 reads TGCGCCAGCAGCCAAGCCGGGACAGGGGTGTACGAGCAGTACTTC. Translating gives CASSQAGTGVYEQYF.

The CDR3 here is CASSLGASGSSYEQYF. The CDR3 DNA reads TGTGCCAGCAGTTTAGGGGCTAGCGGGAGCTCCTACGAGCAGTACTTC. J is TRBJ2-7 and V is TRBV27, with 10 nucleotides matching TRBD2. The germline V gene encodes CDR1 MNHEY and CDR2 SMNVEV (reference sequence). The CDR3 runs to 16 residues. J gave up 0 bases and V 2 bases, and 4 bases lay outside the gene matches.

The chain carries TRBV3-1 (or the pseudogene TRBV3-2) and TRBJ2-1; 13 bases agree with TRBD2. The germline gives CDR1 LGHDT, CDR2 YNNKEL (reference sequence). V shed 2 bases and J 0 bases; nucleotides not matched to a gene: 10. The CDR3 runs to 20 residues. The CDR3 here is CASSQCLTSGRHRSYNEQFF. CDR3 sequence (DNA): TGTGCCAGCAGCCAATGCTTGACTAGCGGGAGGCACCGCTCCTACAATGAGCAGTTCTTC.

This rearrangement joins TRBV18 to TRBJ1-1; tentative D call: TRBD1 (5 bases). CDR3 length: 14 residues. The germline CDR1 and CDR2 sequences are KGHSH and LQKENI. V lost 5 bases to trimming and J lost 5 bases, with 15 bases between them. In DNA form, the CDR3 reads TGTGCCAGCTCAATCCAGGGCGGGAGTACTGAAGCTTTCTTT. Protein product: CASSIQGGSTEAFF.

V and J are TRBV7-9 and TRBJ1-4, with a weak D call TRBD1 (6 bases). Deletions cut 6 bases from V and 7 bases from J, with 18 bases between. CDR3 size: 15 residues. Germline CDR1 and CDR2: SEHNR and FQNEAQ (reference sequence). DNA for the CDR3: TGTGCCAGCAGTGAGGGGGTCATTGGTGGTGAAAAACTGTTTTTT. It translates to CASSEGVIGGEKLFF.

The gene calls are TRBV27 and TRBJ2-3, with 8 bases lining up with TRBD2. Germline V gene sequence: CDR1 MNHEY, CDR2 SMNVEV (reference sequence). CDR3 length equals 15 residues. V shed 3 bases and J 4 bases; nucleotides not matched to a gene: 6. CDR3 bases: TGTGCCAGCAGTTTGATAGCGGGACCCCCAGATACGCAGTATTTT. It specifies CASSLIAGPPDTQYF.

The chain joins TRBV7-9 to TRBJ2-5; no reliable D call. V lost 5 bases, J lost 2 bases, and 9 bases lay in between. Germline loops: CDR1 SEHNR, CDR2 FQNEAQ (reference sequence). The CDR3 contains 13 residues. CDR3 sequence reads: CASSPGFQETQYF. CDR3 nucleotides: TGTGCCAGCAGCCCGGGTTTTCAAGAGACCCAGTACTTC.

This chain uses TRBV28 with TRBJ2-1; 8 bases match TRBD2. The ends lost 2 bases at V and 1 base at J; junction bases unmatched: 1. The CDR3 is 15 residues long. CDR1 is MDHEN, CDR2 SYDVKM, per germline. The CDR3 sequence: CASSLSGSSYNEQFF. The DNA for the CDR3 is TGTGCCAGCAGTTTAAGCGGGAGTTCCTACAATGAGCAGTTCTTC.

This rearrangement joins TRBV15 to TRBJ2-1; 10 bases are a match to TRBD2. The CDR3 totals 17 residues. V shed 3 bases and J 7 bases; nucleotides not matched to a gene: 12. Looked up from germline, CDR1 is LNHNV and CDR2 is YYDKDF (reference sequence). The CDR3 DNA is TGTGCCACCAGCAGGCTAGCGGGAGCGACGATAGGAAATGAGCAGTTCTTC. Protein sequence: CATSRLAGATIGNEQFF.